These 21 T cell receptor beta chains share one sample of origin, sequenced in a study of T-cell memory formation after mild COVID-19. TCRdb called the 5' RACE reads again in MiXCR, with one record for every CDR3 protein. The sample yields some 320,000 distinct CDR3 sequences, about a sixth seen once. The sequenced material came from PBMCs or a T cell subset sorted from them (not recorded which). The receptors shown here come from a man between 18 and 29 years old who had mild COVID-19 (a few samples of this study predate the infection). Cell type and time point are not known.

This clonotype came up a few times. V gene TRBV3-1 combines with J gene TRBJ2-5, with D maybe TRBD1 (5 bases). This CDR3 is 12 amino acids long. Germline V CDR1 and CDR2: LGHDT, YNNKEL (reference sequence). Trimming pared 3 bases from V and 5 bases from J, leaving 7 bases between. The CDR3 sequence is CASSHNRETQYF. DNA of the CDR3: TGTGCCAGCAGCCATAACAGGGAGACCCAGTACTTC.

This clonotype appeared a few times. V usage is TRBV11-2 and J usage is TRBJ2-1; no reliable D call. CDR1 and CDR2 from the germline V gene are SGHAT and FQNNGV. The CDR3 extends over 17 amino acids. V dropped 1 base and J dropped 5 bases, with 18 bases sitting between them. CDR3 region: CASSLAIAVPPNNEQFF. The CDR3 DNA reads as TGTGCCAGCAGCTTAGCGATAGCCGTCCCCCCAAACAATGAGCAGTTCTTC.

This clonotype turned up a few times. This chain uses TRBV10-3 with TRBJ2-1; 8 bases map to TRBD1. The CDR3 totals 14 residues. Trimming took 5 bases from V and 8 from J; bases not matched to a gene: 8. CDR1 and CDR2 from the germline V gene are ENHRY and SYGVKD. This CDR3 is CAISLDRDRDEQFF. DNA for the CDR3: TGTGCCATCAGTTTGGACAGGGATAGAGATGAGCAGTTCTTC.

This clonotype was counted between two and nine times. This sequence joins TRBV4-1 and TRBJ1-1, with D perhaps matching TRBD1 (6 bases). The CDR3 has 15 residues. Germline CDR1 is MGHRA and CDR2 is YSYEKL. The ends were cut back, 6 bases at V and 0 bases at J, with 14 bases in the middle. The CDR3 region is CASRDSLYMNTEAFF. As DNA, the CDR3 is TGCGCCAGCAGGGACAGCCTCTATATGAACACTGAAGCTTTCTTT.

The chain has TRBV5-1 and TRBJ1-2, with a possible D match to TRBD1 (6 bases). Per the germline V gene, CDR1 is SGHRS and CDR2 is YFSETQ. The CDR3 contains 15 residues. V lost 0 bases and J 1 base, leaving 10 bases between the germline ends. This CDR3 is CASSLEGEYNYGYTF. DNA for the CDR3: TGCGCCAGCAGCTTGGAGGGGGAGTATAACTATGGCTACACCTTC.

This clonotype was seen ten or more times. The chain links TRBV6-2 or TRBV6-3 to TRBJ2-7; D ambiguous. The CDR3 is 13 amino acids. Germline V gene sequence: CDR1 MNHEY, CDR2 SVGEGT. V was pared by 4 bases and J by 1 base, with 8 bases between. CDR3 coding DNA: TGTGCCAGCAGTTCCCCTTGGTCCTACGAGCAGTACTTC. Translating gives CASSSPWSYEQYF.

Only a few counts were recorded for this clonotype. The CDR3: CSAISGESSYNEQFF. Written as DNA, the CDR3 is TGCAGTGCTATAAGCGGGGAAAGCTCCTACAATGAGCAGTTCTTC. This chain uses TRBV20-1 with TRBJ2-1, with 7 positions matching TRBD2. The ends lost 4 bases at V and 0 bases at J; junction bases unmatched: 6. Germline V gene sequence: CDR1 DFQATT, CDR2 SNEGSKA (reference sequence). The CDR3 runs to 15 residues.

There are a few counts of this clonotype. The V and J genes are TRBV19 and TRBJ2-7; D tentatively reads TRBD1 or TRBD2 (5 bases each). In germline, CDR1 is LNHDA, CDR2 SQIVND (reference sequence). This CDR3 region has 13 residues. V was shortened by 3 bases and J by 6 bases, with 12 bases between the two germline ends. CDR3 protein: CASSMGVPSEQYF. The CDR3 DNA reads TGTGCCAGTAGTATGGGGGTCCCCTCCGAGCAGTACTTC.

The chain couples TRBV6-6 to TRBJ1-1, with D perhaps TRBD1 (6 bases). Germline-derived CDR1 and CDR2 are MNHNY and SVGAGI (reference sequence). The V and J ends lost 0 bases and 5 bases respectively, with 16 bases between them. There are 16 residues in the CDR3. Here the CDR3 reads CASSYSKERGETEAFF. The CDR3 DNA sequence: TGTGCCAGCAGTTACTCGAAAGAAAGGGGGGAAACTGAAGCTTTCTTT.

This clonotype was observed a few times. The rearrangement uses TRBV28 and TRBJ2-1; a weak D match, TRBD2 (5 bases). The germline V gene has CDR1 MDHEN and CDR2 SYDVKM. This CDR3 region has 12 residues. Between the trimmed V and J ends, which lost 6 bases and 4 bases, there was a span of 7 bases. CDR3 DNA sequence: TGTGCCAGCAGGGCGGGTTACAATGAGCAGTTCTTC. Translated, it gives CASRAGYNEQFF.

Ten or more counts support this clonotype. The gene calls are TRBV28 and TRBJ2-7; D is perhaps TRBD1 (6 bases). Deletions cut 1 base from V and 5 bases from J, with 18 bases between. CDR3 length: 16 residues. The germline V gene encodes CDR1 MDHEN and CDR2 SYDVKM. The CDR3 is CASSLLGHWGENEQYV. For the CDR3, the DNA is TGTGCCAGCAGTTTATTGGGACATTGGGGAGAGAACGAGCAGTACGTC.

Only a few counts were recorded for this clonotype. The chain employs TRBV7-3 and TRBJ1-2; tentative D call: TRBD1 (5 bases). This CDR3 region has 14 residues. Germline values: CDR1 SGHTA, CDR2 FQGTGA. The V end lost 5 bases, the J end lost 4 bases, and 14 bases lay between the germline ends. Written as DNA, the CDR3 is TGTGCCAGCAGCCCCTCTGGGGACGCCTATGGCTACACCTTC. Its translation: CASSPSGDAYGYTF.

In its sample, this clonotype was seen a few times. The chain is built from TRBV6-6 and TRBJ1-5; D not certain. CDR3 size: 15 residues. CDR1 is MNHNY, CDR2 SVGAGI, per germline (reference sequence). Trimming shortened V by 3 bases and J by 2 bases, and 11 bases separated the two germline ends. The CDR3 sequence: CASSYSVGGNQPQHF. The CDR3 DNA reads TGTGCCAGCAGTTATTCCGTTGGGGGCAATCAGCCCCAGCATTTT.

This clonotype was seen many times. V usage is TRBV27 and J usage is TRBJ1-1; D remains ambiguous. V was clipped by 7 bases and J by 3 bases, with 18 bases between them. CDR3 length: 15 residues. The germline CDR1 and CDR2 sequences are MNHEY and SMNVEV (reference sequence). CDR3 residues: CASTLVAGKYTEAFF. The CDR3 nucleotides read TGTGCCAGCACTCTCGTTGCGGGAAAGTACACTGAAGCTTTCTTT.

The CDR3 region is CASSDTGGGLHF. DNA for the CDR3: TGCGCCAGCAGCGACACAGGGGGAGGCCTCCACTTT. The genes are TRBV4-3 and TRBJ1-6, with 8 bases fitting TRBD1. The CDR3 runs to 12 residues. With 5 bases clipped from V and 15 bases from J, the junction kept 6 bases outside the gene matches. The germline V gene has CDR1 LGHNA and CDR2 YSLEER.

V is TRBV5-1 and J is TRBJ2-7; a weak D match, TRBD2 (6 bases). Trimming took off 4 bases at V and 3 bases at J, with 17 bases between the two ends. CDR1 and CDR2 from the germline V gene are SGHRS and YFSETQ. The CDR3 sequence is 15 residues long. The CDR3 nucleotides read TGCGCCAGCAGCCCGGGAGTAATAAGGGACTACGAGCAGTACGTC. Encoded protein: CASSPGVIRDYEQYV.

In its sample, this clonotype was seen a few times. J is TRBJ1-3 and V is TRBV6-5; D perhaps matches TRBD1 (6 bases). The V end was cut by 3 bases, the J end by 4 bases, with 13 bases between. Germline CDR1 and CDR2: MNHEY and SVGAGI. The CDR3 is 15 amino acids. The CDR3, as DNA: TGTGCCAGCAGTTATGGGGGCCTTACCGGAAACACCATATATTTT. Protein sequence: CASSYGGLTGNTIYF.

This clonotype was seen only a few times. V gene TRBV19 combines with J gene TRBJ1-1; D remains ambiguous. This CDR3 has 13 residues. The ends were cut back, 10 bases at V and 2 bases at J, with 14 bases in the middle. In germline, CDR1 is LNHDA, CDR2 SQIVND (reference sequence). The CDR3 DNA follows: TGTGCCACGTCTGGTCAGTATAACACTGAAGCTTTCTTT. Protein: CATSGQYNTEAFF.

The rearrangement links TRBV20-1 to TRBJ2-7; tentatively, D is TRBD1 (6 bases). Germline-derived CDR1 and CDR2 are DFQATT and SNEGSKA (reference sequence). CDR3 size: 13 residues. The V end lost 1 base, the J end lost 3 bases, and 10 bases lay between the germline ends. CDR3 sequence: CSARGTVSYEQYF. The CDR3 coding sequence is TGCAGTGCTAGAGGGACAGTAAGCTACGAGCAGTACTTC.

This clonotype was picked up a small number of times. The V gene is TRBV6-2 or TRBV6-3, the J gene TRBJ2-1; D is perhaps TRBD1 (6 bases). Germline-derived CDR1 and CDR2 are MNHEY and SVGEGT. Trimming took 0 bases from V and 2 from J, leaving 17 bases between them. The CDR3 covers 18 residues. The CDR3 sequence is CASSYSNWWGLTYNEQFF. Here the CDR3 DNA reads TGTGCCAGCAGTTACTCGAATTGGTGGGGGCTGACCTACAATGAGCAGTTCTTC.

This clonotype was seen a handful of times. V and J are TRBV5-1 and TRBJ2-7; D is perhaps TRBD1 or TRBD2 (6 bases each). CDR3 length: 14 residues. Trimming left V 1 base short and J 2 bases short, with 10 bases between. Germline V lookup: CDR1 SGHRS, CDR2 YFSETQ. The CDR3 DNA sequence: TGCGCCAGCAGCTTGACAGGGACTCCCTACGAGCAGTACTTC. Its translation is CASSLTGTPYEQYF.